What follows are 8 T cell receptor beta chains derived from one specimen sequenced in a study of shared clonotypes between healthy human individuals (dated by TCRdb to the early 2020s). The library was prepared using the immunoSEQ multiplex PCR assay. As stored in TCRdb, this immuneACCESS dataset retains in-frame rearrangements with V and J assigned. A fraction of the clones does not appear; measured against another copy, unresolved V genes explain less than half of the discrepancy, and the remainder lacks a known reason. For this sample there are about 870,000 clones; around 92% appear just once. 24% of the sample is taken by the ten largest. CD8 naive samples were CD45RO-negative cells positively selected for CCR7, giving a CD45RA+CCR7+ population that excluded TemRA cells. The specimen sequenced was naive CD8+ T cells sorted from blood. Sample cell subset or site, as interpreted from the label and publication: CD45RA+CCR7+. The receptors were gathered from a man aged 25-45 years in good health.

The V gene is TRBV11-3, the J gene TRBJ2-1, with 12 bases matching TRBD2. Trimming at V came to 5 bases and at J to 4 bases, leaving 6 bases not matched to a gene. Germline CDR1 is SGHNT and CDR2 is YENEEA. The CDR3 has 16 amino acids. DNA of the CDR3: TGTGCCAGCAGCCCCCGGACTAGCGGGGTTTACAATGAGCAGTTCTTC. This gives the protein CASSPRTSGVYNEQFF.

This CDR3 reads CASSQPGTSGRTDTQYF. The CDR3 DNA follows: TGTGCCAGCAGCCAGCCCGGGACTAGCGGGAGAACAGATACGCAGTATTTT. The gene calls are TRBV11-2 and TRBJ2-3; 14 bases align to TRBD2. Germline V gene lookup returns CDR1 SGHAT and CDR2 FQNNGV. The CDR3 is 17 amino acids. J was trimmed by 3 bases and V by 5 bases; bases with no gene match: 7.

This chain connects TRBV7-6 to TRBJ2-3; 10 nucleotides agree with TRBD1. Germline CDR1 and CDR2: SGHVS and FNYEAQ. After removal of 5 bases from V and 2 bases from J, the junction contained 7 bases not matched to a gene. The CDR3 totals 16 residues. The CDR3 sequence: CASSRPGQGTTDTQYF. CDR3 coding DNA: TGTGCCAGCAGCCGGCCGGGACAGGGGACCACAGATACGCAGTATTTT.

A word on this clone: The sample has other DNA sequences that encode this CDR3 too. V and J are TRBV11-2 and TRBJ1-1; D not certain. This CDR3 spans 15 amino acids. The V end was cut by 0 bases, the J end by 0 bases, with 8 bases between. CDR1 SGHAT and CDR2 FQNNGV come from the germline V gene. Here the CDR3 DNA reads TGTGCCAGCAGCTTAGAAGTGTCAATGAACACTGAAGCTTTCTTT. Its protein is CASSLEVSMNTEAFF.

J is TRBJ2-1 and V is TRBV5-1; D uncertain. The germline CDR1 and CDR2 sequences are SGHRS and YFSETQ. The CDR3 runs to 12 residues. V shed 4 bases and J shed 9 bases, with 11 bases lying between them. CDR3 in DNA: TGCGCCAGCAGCCCCCTAGGAGCTGAGCAGTTCTTC. Amino acid sequence: CASSPLGAEQFF. The variable domain in full, completed from reference TRBV5-1 and TRBJ2-1, reads KAGVTQTPRYLIKTRGQQVTLSCSPISGHRSVSWYQQTPGQGLQFLFEYFSETQRNKGNFPGRFSGRQFSNSRSEMNVSTLELGDSALYLCASSPLGAEQFFGPGTRLTVL.

This clone was observed a few times. This chain joins TRBV4-3 and TRBJ2-7, with TRBD1 matching 7 bases. There are 14 residues in the CDR3. V shed 4 bases and J 3 bases; nucleotides not matched to a gene: 6. The germline gives CDR1 LGHNA, CDR2 YSLEER. The CDR3 spells CASSLDRANYEQYF. In DNA, the CDR3 is TGCGCCAGCAGCCTAGACAGGGCAAACTACGAGCAGTACTTC.

The J gene is TRBJ2-2, the V gene TRBV29-1, with D possibly matching TRBD1 (6 bases). Trimming shortened V by 7 bases and J by 1 base, and 10 bases separated the two germline ends. CDR1 and CDR2 from the germline V gene are SQVTM and ANQGSEA. The CDR3 has 13 residues. CDR3 DNA sequence: TGCAGCGCCGGACAGCTGAACACCGGGGAGCTGTTTTTT. Protein sequence: CSAGQLNTGELFF.

As regards this clone: This specimen includes other DNA sequences encoding the same CDR3. V and J are TRBV6-6 and TRBJ2-7, with TRBD2 as a possible D gene (5 bases). V was clipped by 6 bases and J by 2 bases, with 8 bases between them. The CDR3 extends over 12 amino acids. The V gene's germline CDR1 is MNHNY and CDR2 SVGAGI (reference sequence). The CDR3 DNA sequence: TGTGCCAGCAGATCACTAGCCTACGAGCAGTACTTC. Protein product: CASRSLAYEQYF.